Presented here are 9 T cell receptor beta chains from one specimen sequenced in a study of spatial heterogeneity in lung cancer. From the 5' RACE reads, TCRdb called clonotypes with MiXCR, one entry per CDR3 protein. The sample comprises approximately 52,000 distinct CDR3 sequences, roughly 5.2% of which are singletons, and more than 9.5% rests with the top ten. Time point denoted: sample taken at primary tumor resection. The sample consisted of PBMCs, taken at surgery. The receptor source for this set is a male donor with early-stage non-small cell lung cancer.

This clonotype occurred many times. The chain has TRBV7-2 and TRBJ2-7, with D maybe TRBD2 (6 bases). CDR3 length: 16 residues. The germline V gene has CDR1 SGHTA and CDR2 FQGNSA. V lost 3 bases, J lost 5 bases, and 20 bases lay in between. CDR3 protein: CASSLRPTRGADEQYF. The DNA for the CDR3 is TGTGCCAGCAGCTTGCGACCGACTAGGGGTGCCGACGAGCAGTACTTC. Full variable domain (missing parts from reference TRBV7-2 and TRBJ2-7): GAGVSQSPSNKVTEKGKDVELRCDPISGHTALYWYRQSLGQGLEFLIYFQGNSAPDKSGLPSDRFSAERTGGSVSTLTIQRTQQEDSAVYLCASSLRPTRGADEQYFGPGTRLTVT.

This clonotype was observed at least ten times. J is TRBJ1-1 and V is TRBV5-1, with D possibly matching TRBD1 (5 bases). The CDR3 has 17 amino acids. The V end lost 4 bases, the J end lost 1 base, and 20 bases lay between the germline ends. Germline CDR1 reads SGHRS; CDR2 reads YFSETQ. As DNA, the CDR3 is TGCGCCAGCAGCGCTCGAAGGAGGGGTCTGGCGAACACTGAAGCTTTCTTT. Amino acids: CASSARRRGLANTEAFF.

This clonotype was observed many times. The chain uses TRBV7-9 and TRBJ1-3; D gene uncertain. Trimming stripped 2 bases from V and 8 bases from J, with 10 bases between. The CDR3 runs 13 residues. Per germline, CDR1 SEHNR and CDR2 FQNEAQ (reference sequence). For the CDR3, the DNA is TGTGCCAGCAGCTTAAGGATGTGGGACACCATATATTTT. It yields the protein CASSLRMWDTIYF.

The chain couples TRBV2 to TRBJ2-1, with D tentatively TRBD2 (6 bases). This CDR3 comprises 14 residues. V shed 5 bases and J shed 9 bases, with 17 bases lying between them. Looked up from germline, CDR1 is SNHLY and CDR2 is FYNNEI. The CDR3 region has the DNA TGTGCCAGCAGTCCCTTTAGTGGAGCGGGTGAGCAGTTCTTC. Translating gives CASSPFSGAGEQFF. Full variable domain (remainder filled in from reference TRBV2 and TRBJ2-1): EPEVTQTPSHQVTQMGQEVILRCVPISNHLYFYWYRQILGQKVEFLVSFYNNEISEKSEIFDDQFSVERPDGSNFTLKIRSTKLEDSAMYFCASSPFSGAGEQFFGPGTRLTVL.

This clonotype was counted at least ten times. The chain combines TRBV7-2 with TRBJ1-1; no reliable D call. The CDR3 contains 13 residues. CDR1 and CDR2 from the germline V gene are SGHTA and FQGNSA. V lost 4 bases and J 2 bases, leaving 8 bases between the germline ends. DNA for the CDR3: TGTGCCAGCAGCTCTATCACTAACACTGAAGCTTTCTTT. This gives the protein CASSSITNTEAFF.

The sample holds many counts of this clonotype. The CDR3 bases are TGTGCCAGCAGTGAACCGGGGCGCGGAGGCTACACCTTC. It codes for CASSEPGRGGYTF. The chain joins TRBV25-1 to TRBJ1-2; D perhaps matches TRBD1 (5 bases). The CDR3 runs 13 residues. Germline CDR1 is MGHDK and CDR2 is SYGVNS. V was clipped by 2 bases and J by 8 bases, with 12 bases between them.

This clonotype has at least ten counts. The chain recombines TRBV4-1 with TRBJ2-1; no reliable D call. Germline values: CDR1 MGHRA, CDR2 YSYEKL. V was clipped by 1 base and J by 3 bases, with 13 bases between them. CDR3 length equals 16 residues. CDR3 region: CASSQVNLVDYNEQFF. The DNA for the CDR3 is TGCGCCAGCAGCCAAGTAAACCTAGTTGACTACAATGAGCAGTTCTTC.

This clonotype was counted many times. V gene TRBV12-3 or TRBV12-4 combines with J gene TRBJ2-1, with D perhaps TRBD2 (5 bases). CDR3 length equals 15 residues. Trimming cost V 2 bases and J 9 bases, with 17 bases left between them. CDR3 sequence reads: CASSLLAGGHVEQFF. The CDR3 coding sequence is TGTGCCAGCAGTTTACTGGCGGGCGGTCATGTTGAGCAGTTCTTC.

This clonotype has more than one count but fewer than ten. The rearrangement links TRBV24-1 to TRBJ2-3; 7 positions agree with TRBD1. Germline V gives CDR1 KGHDR, CDR2 SFDVKD. The CDR3 spans 16 residues. V lost 3 bases to trimming and J lost 3 bases; unmatched junction nucleotides: 8. The CDR3 coding sequence is TGTGCCACCAGTGATCCGACAGGGAAAGAGACAGATACGCAGTATTTT. As protein: CATSDPTGKETDTQYF.